The 21 T cell receptor beta chains reported below all come from one sample, sequenced in a study of cytotoxic CD8 clonotypes in ibrutinib-treated CLL (dated by TCRdb to 2020 to 2023). The time point label for this specimen denotes: 12 months on ibrutinib. Receptor libraries were prepared by the immunoSEQ multiplex PCR assay. This is the immuneACCESS table as TCRdb keeps it, with only in-frame sequences that have V and J called. A part of the clones is gone; compared with another copy, unresolved V genes explain less than half, and the rest is unexplained. The table for this sample lists some 130,000 clones; roughly 90% of them were counted only once. The ten largest clones represent about 10% of the sample. The sample in question was PBMCs, obtained after 12 months of ibrutinib treatment. The receptors originated from a human donor with chronic lymphocytic leukemia.

The rearrangement uses TRBV6-5 and TRBJ2-5; D gene uncertain. TRBJ2-7 explains the end of the DNA better; the J call may be wrong. CDR3 length: 14 amino acids. Per germline, CDR1 MNHEY and CDR2 SVGAGI. The CDR3 nucleotides are TGTGCCAGCAGTTACCTTTCCCAAACCTACGAGCAGTACTTC. Translated, it gives CASSYLSQTYEQYF.

The rearrangement links TRBV13 to TRBJ2-7; a weak D match, TRBD2 (6 bases). Trimming stripped 10 bases from V and 3 bases from J, with 16 bases between. Per germline, CDR1 PRHDT and CDR2 FYEKMQ (reference sequence). This CDR3 spans 13 amino acids. CDR3 nucleotides: TGTGCCACCGCAACGGGACTCAGCTACGAGCAGTACTTC. It encodes CATATGLSYEQYF.

V gene TRBV29-1 combines with J gene TRBJ2-1; D uncertain. The CDR3 covers 13 residues. Germline CDR1 reads SQVTM; CDR2 reads ANQGSEA. Trimming removed 3 bases at V and 5 bases at J, with 11 bases between. CDR3 amino acids: CSVDTTSHNEQFF. CDR3 DNA: TGCAGCGTTGACACCACGTCCCACAATGAGCAGTTCTTC.

The rearrangement joins TRBV4-1 to TRBJ2-1; D gene uncertain. Germline CDR1 MGHRA, CDR2 YSYEKL. Between the trimmed V and J ends, which lost 0 bases and 0 bases, there was a span of 12 bases. CDR3 size: 17 residues. The CDR3 DNA is TGCGCCAGCAGCCAAGAGGGTAGTACAAGCTCCTACAATGAGCAGTTCTTC. Its protein product is CASSQEGSTSSYNEQFF.

V usage is TRBV27 and J usage is TRBJ2-7; no definite D call. Germline CDR1 is MNHEY and CDR2 is SMNVEV (reference sequence). The CDR3 has 15 amino acids. V gave up 0 bases and J gave up 0 bases, with 9 bases separating them. The CDR3 bases are TGTGCCAGCAGTTTATCAAGGGAAAGCTCCTACGAGCAGTACTTC. It translates to CASSLSRESSYEQYF.

V is TRBV19 and J is TRBJ2-7; no clear D. Germline-derived CDR1 and CDR2 are LNHDA and SQIVND (reference sequence). The length of the CDR3 is 15 residues. Trimming shortened V by 4 bases and J by 0 bases, and 13 bases separated the two germline ends. The CDR3 sequence is CASSRSALSSYEQYF. The DNA for the CDR3 is TGTGCCAGTAGTAGGTCTGCCCTAAGCTCCTACGAGCAGTACTTC.

This rearrangement joins TRBV19 to TRBJ1-5; D may be TRBD1 (5 bases). Between the trimmed V and J ends, which lost 3 bases and 14 bases, there was a span of 14 bases. The germline V gene has CDR1 LNHDA and CDR2 SQIVND (reference sequence). The CDR3 consists of 12 residues. The CDR3 DNA sequence: TGTGCCAGTAGTATGGTTGGCAGGGTAAAGCATTTT. Its protein product is CASSMVGRVKHF.

The chain uses TRBV5-4 and TRBJ2-7; perhaps TRBD1 as D (5 bases). The ends were cut back, 0 bases at V and 2 bases at J, with 12 bases in the middle. The germline gives CDR1 SGHNT, CDR2 YYREEE (reference sequence). This CDR3 is 15 amino acids long. CDR3 in amino acids: CASSLEGIGPYEQYF. CDR3 in DNA: TGTGCCAGCAGCTTGGAGGGGATTGGACCCTACGAGCAGTACTTC.

Concerning this clone: One end of the junction does not line up with germline, which may come from a read error. The CDR3 loop is CASSWGGLKPALF. The CDR3, as DNA: TGTGCCAGTAGTTGGGGCGGTCTTAAACCCGCCCTCTTC. The chain is built from TRBV19 and TRBJ2-7, with D possibly matching TRBD1 (5 bases). This CDR3 has 13 residues. The germline V gene encodes CDR1 LNHDA and CDR2 SQIVND (reference sequence).

V gene TRBV7-3 combines with J gene TRBJ2-1; TRBD1 might be the D (5 bases). V lost 6 bases to trimming and J lost 3 bases, with 18 bases between them. The CDR3 has 16 residues. Germline CDR1 reads SGHTA; CDR2 reads FQGTGA. CDR3 protein: CASSQPLGPLYNEQFF. The DNA for the CDR3 is TGTGCCAGCAGTCAACCACTGGGGCCGCTCTACAATGAGCAGTTCTTC.

The rearrangement joins TRBV28 to TRBJ1-1, with a possible D match to TRBD1 (5 bases). CDR1 is MDHEN, CDR2 SYDVKM, per germline. This CDR3 is built from 12 residues. Trimming pared 5 bases from V and 7 bases from J, leaving 11 bases between. CDR3 DNA sequence: TGTGCCAGCAGTGTCCCGGGACTTGAAGCTTTCTTT. Translation gives CASSVPGLEAFF.

This chain uses TRBV19 with TRBJ2-2, with D tentatively TRBD2 (5 bases). The CDR3 loop spans 11 amino acids. Trimming shortened V by 11 bases and J by 7 bases, and 11 bases separated the two germline ends. In germline, CDR1 is LNHDA, CDR2 SQIVND (reference sequence). Here the CDR3 DNA reads TGTGCCTCCGTCCGGGGCGGGGAGCTGTTTTTT. Protein sequence: CASVRGGELFF.

The chain couples TRBV30 to TRBJ1-5; D remains unclear. Germline V CDR1 and CDR2: GTSNPN, SVGIG (reference sequence). This CDR3 comprises 13 residues. Trimming pared 6 bases from V and 1 base from J, leaving 10 bases between. Written as DNA, the CDR3 is TGTGCCTGTTTATCAGACAGCAATCAGCCCCAGCATTTT. Its translation: CACLSDSNQPQHF.

The chain couples TRBV19 to TRBJ2-1, with D possibly being TRBD1 (5 bases). The CDR3 has 13 amino acids. V lost 2 bases and J lost 3, with 5 bases in between. The germline V gene has CDR1 LNHDA and CDR2 SQIVND (reference sequence). CDR3 sequence (DNA): TGTGCCAGTAGTATACAGGGCTACAATGAGCAGTTCTTC. Protein: CASSIQGYNEQFF.

V and J are TRBV11-2 and TRBJ2-1, with D unresolved. Germline V gene sequence: CDR1 SGHAT, CDR2 FQNNGV. Trimming shortened V by 1 base and J by 7 bases, and 14 bases separated the two germline ends. The CDR3 extends over 15 amino acids. CDR3 sequence: CASSLGHESRNEQFF. CDR3 DNA sequence: TGTGCCAGCAGCTTAGGACATGAGAGTAGGAATGAGCAGTTCTTC.

The chain carries TRBV2 and TRBJ1-5, with a possible D match to TRBD1 (5 bases). From germline, CDR1 is SNHLY and CDR2 FYNNEI. This CDR3 is 14 amino acids long. V shed 6 bases and J shed 1 base, with 10 bases lying between them. CDR3 sequence: CASSLRQSNQPQHF. CDR3 nucleotide sequence: TGTGCCAGCAGCCTTAGACAGAGCAATCAGCCCCAGCATTTT.

This clone appeared once. The chain employs TRBV21-1 and TRBJ2-7; the D call of TRBD2 is as the table states it, not checked on the DNA. TRBV21-1 is a pseudogene locus. The CDR3 has 16 residues. CDR3 DNA: TGTGCCAGCAGGCCGCGGACTAGCGGGAGTTTGTACGAGCAGTACTTC. As protein: CASRPRTSGSLYEQYF.

Concerning this clone itself: One end of the junction fails to match germline, which may point to a read error. The rearrangement links TRBV7-7 to TRBJ2-7; D is undetermined. The CDR3 covers 13 residues. Germline V gene data show CDR1 as SSHAT and CDR2 as FNYEAQ (reference sequence). In DNA form, the CDR3 reads TGTGCTAGCAGCTTAGGAATGCTGCACGAGCAGTACTTC. It codes for CASSLGMLHEQYF.

The chain links TRBV6-5 to TRBJ1-4; possible D gene TRBD1, 5 bases. This CDR3 is 13 amino acids long. Trimming removed 8 bases from V and 5 bases from J, with 12 bases in between. Per the germline V gene, CDR1 is MNHEY and CDR2 is SVGAGI. Here the CDR3 reads CASSGRENEKLFF. The CDR3 DNA reads TGTGCCAGCTCGGGACGGGAAAATGAAAAACTGTTTTTT.

The chain recombines TRBV19 with TRBJ2-7; D gene ambiguous. Trimming removed 4 bases from V and 4 bases from J, with 5 bases in between. Germline V lookup: CDR1 LNHDA, CDR2 SQIVND (reference sequence). This CDR3 has 11 amino acids. CDR3 DNA: TGTGCCAGTAGTACTCTATACGAGCAGTACTTC. Residues: CASSTLYEQYF.

This chain connects TRBV16 to TRBJ1-1, with no clear D. The V and J ends lost 0 bases and 1 base respectively, with 9 bases between them. This CDR3 has 15 amino acids. The germline V gene encodes CDR1 KGHSY and CDR2 FQNENV. The CDR3 coding sequence is TGTGCCAGCAGCCAATCCCGGGTGGGGAACACTGAAGCTTTCTTT. Residues: CASSQSRVGNTEAFF.